The rows below give T cell receptor beta chains drawn from one sample of a study of blood T cell repertoires in COVID-19. Method: immunoSEQ multiplex PCR; TCRdb's copy keeps in-frame clones and lacks some. The sample lists about 89,000 clones; 60% to 85% were seen once. The sequenced material came from peripheral blood. The receptors here all came from a human donor in a cohort sampled during active COVID-19. Each CDR3 is given with its conserved first and last residue. A D gene is named only where the DNA matches it firmly. The size of a clone is reported for some rows only, either as once, few or many, or as a class for expanded clones.

size	V	D	J	DNA	CDR3
NA	TRBV3-1/TRBV3-2	NA	TRBJ1-6	TGTGCCAGCAGCCCATCGGAGGTCGGGAGCACGACAGTTATTAATTCACCCCTCCACTTT	CASSPSEVGSTTVINSPLHF
few	TRBV9	TRBD2	TRBJ2-2	TGTGCCAGCAGCGTAGGGGCGGGAGAGAACACCGGGGAGCTGTTTTTT	CASSVGAGENTGELFF
NA	TRBV28	NA	TRBJ2-7	TGTGCCAGCAGAACAGGGTCCTACGAGCAGTACTTC	CASRTGSYEQYF
few	TRBV2	NA	TRBJ1-1	TGTGCCAGCAGTGAGGTACGGGGGAACACTGAAGCTTTCTTT	CASSEVRGNTEAFF
once	TRBV5-1	TRBD2	TRBJ2-1	TGCGCCAGCAGCCGGCAAGGCGGGAGCCACAATGAGCAGTTCTTC	CASSRQGGSHNEQFF
NA	TRBV19	NA	TRBJ2-7	TGTGCCAGTACCGCGACAAACTCTTACGAGCAGTACTTC	CASTATNSYEQYF
once	TRBV7-8	TRBD1	TRBJ1-1	TGTGCCAGCAGCGGTTACAGGGGGCGGAACACTGAAGCTTTCTTT	CASSGYRGRNTEAFF
NA	TRBV20-1	NA	TRBJ2-7	TGCAGTGCTAGTCTAGCTACCTACGAGCAGTACTTC	CSASLATYEQYF
NA	TRBV7-2	NA	TRBJ1-3	TGTGCCAGCAGCTTATCTCAGGGCCTGGGTGGAAACACCATATATTTT	CASSLSQGLGGNTIYF
once	TRBV7-2	NA	TRBJ2-1	TGTGCCAGCAGGGGAGTGGGGACCTACAATGAGCAGTTCTTC	CASRGVGTYNEQFF
NA	TRBV19	NA	TRBJ2-4	TGTGCCAGTAGCCAAGGGCAGGGTCACATTCAGTACTTC	CASSQGQGHIQYF
NA	TRBV2	TRBD2	TRBJ2-5	TGTGCCAGCAGTCCCGGACTAGCACCGAAGGGAGAGACCCAGTACTTC	CASSPGLAPKGETQYF
NA	TRBV28	NA	TRBJ2-1	TGTGCCAGCAGTCCTTCCCGCAGGGGCGTGGGGGGGAGCTCCTACAATGAGCAGTTCTTC	CASSPSRRGVGGSSYNEQFF
NA	TRBV19	TRBD1	TRBJ1-2	TGTGCCAGCACGTCCCGGGACAGGGTCTACACCTTC	CASTSRDRVYTF
NA	TRBV5-4	TRBD1	TRBJ1-3	TGTGCCAGCAGCACGGGACAGGGTACTGGAAACACCATATATTTT	CASSTGQGTGNTIYF
NA	TRBV21-1	NA	TRBJ1-4	TGTGCCAGCAGCAAAGTTAAGGGGCTGAGGACTAATGAAAAACTGTTTTTT	CASSKVKGLRTNEKLFF
NA	TRBV4-3	TRBD1	TRBJ1-1	TGCGCCAGCAGCCTAGACAGGGCGACTGAAGCTTTCTTT	CASSLDRATEAFF
few	TRBV28	TRBD1	TRBJ1-4	TGTGCCAGCGGAAGAGGACAGGGAGATGAAAAACTGTTTTTT	CASGRGQGDEKLFF
NA	TRBV5-4	TRBD2	TRBJ2-7	TGTGCCAGCAGCCCTTACCCGACTAGCGGGAGCTACGAGCAGTACTTC	CASSPYPTSGSYEQYF
hyperexpanded	TRBV28	NA	TRBJ1-1	TGTGCCAGCAGTTATGTGAGCGGCAGCACTGAAGCTTTCTTT	CASSYVSGSTEAFF
once	TRBV6-4	NA	TRBJ2-7	TGTGCCAGCAGCAGGGAGGCAGGCGGTTCCTACGAGCAGTACTTC	CASSREAGGSYEQYF
NA	TRBV9	TRBD1	TRBJ2-7	TGTGCCAGCAGCCCCAGCGCAGGGGGCTTTTACGAGCAGTACTTC	CASSPSAGGFYEQYF
NA	TRBV4-3	TRBD2	TRBJ2-7	TGCGCCAGCAGCCAAGACGTACTAGCGGGAGGTTTTGAGCAGTACTTC	CASSQDVLAGGFEQYF
NA	TRBV28	TRBD2	TRBJ2-5	TGTGCCAGCAGTTTGCTAGCGGAAACCCAAGAGACCCAGTACTTC	CASSLLAETQETQYF
NA	TRBV21-1	NA	TRBJ2-3	TGTGCCAGCACAGGAGATACGCAGTATTTT	CASTGDTQYF
NA	TRBV6-6	TRBD1	TRBJ1-6	TGTGCCAGCAGGGGGACAGGGGGCTCCTATAATTCACCCCTCCACTTT	CASRGTGGSYNSPLHF
NA	TRBV27	TRBD1	TRBJ2-1	TGTGCCAGCAGTTTCTCAGGGGGCGATGAGCAGTTCTTC	CASSFSGGDEQFF
NA	TRBV10-3	TRBD1	TRBJ1-4	TGTGCCACAGGGGGGACAGGGAGAGAAAAACTGTTTTTT	CATGGTGREKLFF
NA	TRBV21-1	NA	TRBJ2-7	TGTGCCAGCAACATGACTAGCCCATCGGCCTACGAGCAGTACTTC	CASNMTSPSAYEQYF
NA	TRBV7-2	NA	TRBJ2-3	TGTGCCAGCAGCAAACTAGCCACAGATACGCAGTATTTT	CASSKLATDTQYF
once	TRBV7-8	TRBD1	TRBJ1-1	TGTGCCAGCAGCGACCAGACAGGGGACACTGAAGCTTTCTTT	CASSDQTGDTEAFF
NA	TRBV19	TRBD1	TRBJ2-3	TGTGCCAGTAGTAGTCGAAAGGGGGCATGGGCAGATACGCAGTATTTT	CASSSRKGAWADTQYF
NA	TRBV6-2/TRBV6-3	TRBD1	TRBJ2-5	TGTGCCAGCAGTTCCCCCCGGGACAGGGGGGAGACCCAGTACTTC	CASSSPRDRGETQYF
NA	TRBV7-2	NA	TRBJ1-1	TGTGCCAGCAGCTTAGGTGGAGTTATGAACACTGAAGCTTTCTTT	CASSLGGVMNTEAFF
NA	TRBV5-1	NA	TRBJ2-7	TGCGCCAGCAGCAGCCAGGGTTACGAGCAGTACTTC	CASSSQGYEQYF
NA	TRBV6-5	NA	TRBJ1-2	TGTGCCAGCAACCAGGACAGAGCTAACTATGGCTACACCTTC	CASNQDRANYGYTF
once	TRBV7-3	NA	TRBJ2-5	TGTGCCAGCAGCTTGGAGGGGCTAGGGACCCAGTACTTC	CASSLEGLGTQYF
NA	TRBV27	TRBD1	TRBJ1-2	TGTGCCAGCAGTAAAGGACAGGGATTCGCTAACTATGGCTACACCTTC	CASSKGQGFANYGYTF
NA	TRBV15	TRBD1	TRBJ2-7	TGTGCCACCAGCAGAGAGAAGGGGGCTTACGAGCAGTACTTC	CATSREKGAYEQYF
NA	TRBV5-1	TRBD2	TRBJ2-2	TGCGCCAGCAGCTTGGGACTAGCGAGGGCAAACCGGGAGCTGTTTTTT	CASSLGLARANRELFF
NA	TRBV2	TRBD2	TRBJ2-1	TGTGCCAGCAGTGATTCCAGCGGGAGTTTGGATGAGCAGTTCTTC	CASSDSSGSLDEQFF
NA	TRBV29-1	TRBD1	TRBJ2-7	TGCAGCGTTGGTACAGGGGGTAATTACGAGCAGTACTTC	CSVGTGGNYEQYF
NA	TRBV28	TRBD1	TRBJ2-2	TGTGCCAGCAGTTTTTACAGGGGTAGCACCGGGGAGCTGTTTTTT	CASSFYRGSTGELFF
NA	TRBV7-8	TRBD1	TRBJ2-1	TGTGCCAGCAGCTTCACAGGGGACAATGAGCAGTTCTTC	CASSFTGDNEQFF
NA	TRBV4-1	NA	TRBJ2-5	TGCGCCAGCAGCCAAGGGGGAGTGGAGACCCAGTACTTC	CASSQGGVETQYF
few	TRBV21-1	NA	TRBJ1-2	TGTGCCAGCAGTCCAGACAGGGTATACGGCTACACCTTC	CASSPDRVYGYTF
NA	TRBV4-1	TRBD2	TRBJ2-2	TGCGCCAGCAGCCAAAGGGGCGGGAGGGTAGAAACCGGGGAGCTGTTTTTT	CASSQRGGRVETGELFF
NA	TRBV30	TRBD2	TRBJ2-3	TGTGCCTGGAGTGTTCCCTCTAGCGGGAGGCGAACAGATACGCAGTATTTT	CAWSVPSSGRRTDTQYF
NA	TRBV19	TRBD1	TRBJ2-5	TGTGCCAGTAGCCTTAATACAGGGGGTCCAGAGACCCAGTACTTC	CASSLNTGGPETQYF
NA	TRBV2	NA	TRBJ1-2	TGTGCCAGCAGTGACAAGCGTAACTATGGCTACACCTTC	CASSDKRNYGYTF
once	TRBV19	TRBD2	TRBJ2-5	TGTGCCAGTAGTAGGACTAGCCAAGAGACCCAGTACTTC	CASSRTSQETQYF
once	TRBV2	TRBD2	TRBJ2-7	TGTGCCAGCGGCGAGCGGGAGGGCCTTGTGGAGCAGTACTTC	CASGEREGLVEQYF